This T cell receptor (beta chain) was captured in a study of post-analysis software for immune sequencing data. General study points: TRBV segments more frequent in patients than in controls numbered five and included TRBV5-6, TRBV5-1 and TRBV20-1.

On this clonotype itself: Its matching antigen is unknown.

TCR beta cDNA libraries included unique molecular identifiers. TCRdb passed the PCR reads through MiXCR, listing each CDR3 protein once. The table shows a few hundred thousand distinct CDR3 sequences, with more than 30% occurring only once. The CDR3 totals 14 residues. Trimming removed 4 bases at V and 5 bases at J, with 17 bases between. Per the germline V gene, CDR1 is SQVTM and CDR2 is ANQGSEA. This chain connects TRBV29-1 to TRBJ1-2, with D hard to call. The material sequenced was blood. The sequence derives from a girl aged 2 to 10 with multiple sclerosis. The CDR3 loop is CSVGDRTDLYGYTF. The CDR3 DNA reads TGCAGCGTTGGTGACCGGACCGATCTTTATGGCTACACCTTC.